Sequencing of this T cell receptor (beta chain) was carried out in a study of response to subunit inactivated influenza vaccine. General study findings and limits: Authors suggested each seasonal flu vaccination may recruit only limited numbers of new T cells.

This clonotype was counted many times. Antigen unknown. The CDR3 has 13 amino acids. Germline V lookup: CDR1 ENHRY, CDR2 SYGVKD. V was clipped by 7 bases and J by 5 bases; unmatched bases: 5. TCRdb itself ran the RT-PCR reads through MiXCR, one entry per CDR3 protein. Of over 400,000 distinct CDR3 sequences in the sample, about 10% were seen once. Sequencing used PBMCs from blood, obtained 35 to 45 days after vaccination. The source is a man aged 50-60 years who received an inactivated influenza vaccine. J is TRBJ2-1 and V is TRBV10-3; 7 bases align to TRBD1. The DNA of the CDR3 is TGTGCCATCAAGGGACAGTTGGACAATGAGCAGTTCTTC. This translates into CAIKGQLDNEQFF.